Listed below are T cell receptor beta chains from one sample, sequenced in a study of somatic mutations in cytotoxic T cells in rheumatoid arthritis. Measured with immunoSEQ multiplex PCR; TCRdb has only the in-frame clones, and not every one. Of around 15,000 clones listed, 82% are singletons. Specimen: CD8+ T cells sorted from blood. These receptors were taken from an adult with rheumatoid arthritis. Both conserved end residues are part of each CDR3. The D gene is left open where the match is weak. Expanded clones are given a class, and other clones once, few, many or no size at all.

abundance: NA; d_gene: NA; j_gene: TRBJ2-5; v_gene: TRBV27; CDR3nt: TGTGCCAGCAGTCTAACTCCGGGACGTAAAGAGACCCAGTACTTC; CDR3aa: CASSLTPGRKETQYF
abundance: NA; d_gene: TRBD1; j_gene: TRBJ1-2; v_gene: TRBV4-1; CDR3nt: TGCGCCAGCAGCCAAGGAGGGGGCACCAATGGCTACACCTTC; CDR3aa: CASSQGGGTNGYTF
abundance: NA; d_gene: NA; j_gene: TRBJ1-3; v_gene: TRBV9; CDR3nt: TGTGCCAGCAGCGTAGAAGGGAGGTTTGGAAACACCATATATTTT; CDR3aa: CASSVEGRFGNTIYF
abundance: NA; d_gene: NA; j_gene: TRBJ1-4; v_gene: TRBV5-6; CDR3nt: TGTGCCAGCAGCTTGGGGACCGTAGGAAAACTGTTTTTT; CDR3aa: CASSLGTVGKLFF
abundance: NA; d_gene: NA; j_gene: TRBJ1-5; v_gene: TRBV28; CDR3nt: TGTGCCAGCAGTTTAAGGTACAGTTATAGCAATCAGCCCCAGCATTTT; CDR3aa: CASSLRYSYSNQPQHF
abundance: NA; d_gene: NA; j_gene: TRBJ2-3; v_gene: TRBV9; CDR3nt: TGTGCCAGCAGCGGACTCTCCACGCAGTATTTT; CDR3aa: CASSGLSTQYF
abundance: NA; d_gene: TRBD1; j_gene: TRBJ2-7; v_gene: TRBV6-6; CDR3nt: TGTGCCAGCAGTTACTCGGCAGGGGGCTTTTCCTACGAGCAGTACTTC; CDR3aa: CASSYSAGGFSYEQYF
abundance: NA; d_gene: TRBD1; j_gene: TRBJ1-4; v_gene: TRBV7-2; CDR3nt: TGTGCCAGCAGCCCGGGACAGGCAACTAATGAAAAACTGTTTTTT; CDR3aa: CASSPGQATNEKLFF
abundance: NA; d_gene: NA; j_gene: TRBJ1-5; v_gene: TRBV27; CDR3nt: TGTGCCAGCAGTTTATTCAGCAATCAGCCCCAGCATTTT; CDR3aa: CASSLFSNQPQHF
abundance: NA; d_gene: TRBD2; j_gene: TRBJ2-1; v_gene: TRBV6-5; CDR3nt: TGTGCCAGCAAGGCTAGCGGAAGCTCCTACAATGAGCAGTTCTTC; CDR3aa: CASKASGSSYNEQFF
abundance: NA; d_gene: NA; j_gene: TRBJ1-6; v_gene: TRBV11-2; CDR3nt: TGTGCCAGCACCCCCTGGACGGATTATAATTCACCCCTCCACTTT; CDR3aa: CASTPWTDYNSPLHF
abundance: NA; d_gene: TRBD2; j_gene: TRBJ2-1; v_gene: TRBV7-9; CDR3nt: TGTGCCAGCAGTCCGGCCAGCGGGGGGACTAACTACAATGAGCAGTTCTTC; CDR3aa: CASSPASGGTNYNEQFF
abundance: NA; d_gene: NA; j_gene: TRBJ2-2; v_gene: TRBV5-1; CDR3nt: TGCGCCAGCAGCTTGGCCGGAGGAGGGTCGAACACCGGGGAGCTGTTTTTT; CDR3aa: CASSLAGGGSNTGELFF
abundance: NA; d_gene: NA; j_gene: TRBJ2-5; v_gene: TRBV2; CDR3nt: TGTGCCATTCAACAGGGTGGGCTAGCGGACAGGTGGGGGGAGACCCGGTACTTC; CDR3aa: CAIQQGGLADRWGETRYF
abundance: NA; d_gene: NA; j_gene: TRBJ2-1; v_gene: TRBV6-5; CDR3nt: TGTGCCAGCAGTTACTCGATTCGGGGCCCCTACAATGAGCAGTTCTTC; CDR3aa: CASSYSIRGPYNEQFF
abundance: few; d_gene: NA; j_gene: TRBJ2-7; v_gene: TRBV7-3; CDR3nt: TGTGCCAGCAGCTTAGGGCGTGTGGGTTCCTACGAGCAGTACTTC; CDR3aa: CASSLGRVGSYEQYF
abundance: NA; d_gene: TRBD2; j_gene: TRBJ2-1; v_gene: TRBV6-4; CDR3nt: TGTGCCAGCAGTGACGGGACTAGCGGGAACAATGAGCAGTTCTTC; CDR3aa: CASSDGTSGNNEQFF
abundance: NA; d_gene: NA; j_gene: TRBJ2-7; v_gene: TRBV5-4; CDR3nt: TGTGCCAGCAGCTTGCACTCCACCTACGAGCAGTACTTC; CDR3aa: CASSLHSTYEQYF
abundance: NA; d_gene: NA; j_gene: TRBJ2-5; v_gene: TRBV9; CDR3nt: TGTGCCAGCAGCGGCCCTCCGGGACACGAAATGCAACTAGGAGAGACCCAGTACTTC; CDR3aa: CASSGPPGHEMQLGETQYF
abundance: once; d_gene: NA; j_gene: TRBJ1-5; v_gene: TRBV28; CDR3nt: TGTGCCAGCATATCCCCAGGCAGGTTAAGTCAGCCCCAGCATTTT; CDR3aa: CASISPGRLSQPQHF
abundance: NA; d_gene: NA; j_gene: TRBJ1-3; v_gene: TRBV11-2; CDR3nt: TGTGCCAGCAGCTTAGGAGCAGGGAGTGGAAACACCATATATTTT; CDR3aa: CASSLGAGSGNTIYF
abundance: few; d_gene: NA; j_gene: TRBJ2-1; v_gene: TRBV7-9; CDR3nt: TGTGCCAGCAGCTTCCGTGGCCACGAGCAGTTCTTC; CDR3aa: CASSFRGHEQFF
abundance: NA; d_gene: NA; j_gene: TRBJ2-7; v_gene: TRBV6-1; CDR3nt: TGTGCCAGCAGTGAAGACAGGATACCCTACGAGCAGTACTTC; CDR3aa: CASSEDRIPYEQYF
abundance: NA; d_gene: TRBD2; j_gene: TRBJ2-1; v_gene: TRBV7-3; CDR3nt: TGTGCCAGCAGCACGCTAGCGGGGGTCTACAATGAGCAGTTCTTC; CDR3aa: CASSTLAGVYNEQFF
abundance: NA; d_gene: TRBD1; j_gene: TRBJ2-5; v_gene: TRBV11-1; CDR3nt: TGTGCCAGCAGCTCGGCGACAGGGGGAGATTCGGAGACCCAGTACTTC; CDR3aa: CASSSATGGDSETQYF
abundance: once; d_gene: NA; j_gene: TRBJ2-1; v_gene: TRBV5-6; CDR3nt: TGTGCCAGCAGCTTGTTGGCGCCCCTAGGGCGGGCTTACAATGAGCAGTTCTTC; CDR3aa: CASSLLAPLGRAYNEQFF